The 25 T cell receptor beta chains in this list originate from one sample, sequenced in a study of shared T cell receptors in the human thymus. Method: immunoSEQ multiplex PCR; TCRdb's copy keeps in-frame clones and lacks some. The data hold 630,000 or so clones, with around 87% observed a single time. The same sample was also used in a study of human thymus T cells.

The sample taken for sequencing was thymocytes. The receptor set was obtained from a boy under two years old with a congenital heart defect.

V gene TRBV5-6 combines with J gene TRBJ2-2; 9 bases line up with TRBD1. The V gene's germline CDR1 is SGHDT and CDR2 YYEEEE. V lost 5 bases, J lost 5 bases, and 7 bases stayed unmatched. The CDR3 loop spans 15 amino acids. As DNA, the CDR3 is TGTGCCAGCAGGCACAGGGGGCGATTGACCGGGGAGCTGTTTTTT. Translating gives CASRHRGRLTGELFF.

The V gene is TRBV28, the J gene TRBJ2-1; TRBD2 matches 10 bases. The V and J ends lost 1 base and 5 bases, in that order; junction bases with no gene match: 8. The CDR3 is made up of 17 amino acids. Germline CDR1 is MDHEN and CDR2 is SYDVKM. CDR3 in amino acids: CASSLSGLARGDNEQFF. The CDR3, as DNA: TGTGCCAGCAGTTTATCGGGACTAGCGCGAGGAGACAATGAGCAGTTCTTC.

The chain uses TRBV2 and TRBJ2-1, with D possibly being TRBD2 (6 bases). The germline V gene encodes CDR1 SNHLY and CDR2 FYNNEI. This CDR3 is 13 amino acids long. Trimming pared 8 bases from V and 7 bases from J, leaving 15 bases between. The CDR3 sequence: CASPGTSANEQFF. For the CDR3, the DNA is TGTGCCAGCCCCGGGACTTCCGCTAATGAGCAGTTCTTC.

The chain couples TRBV6-1 to TRBJ1-3; D gene unclear. From germline, CDR1 is MNHNS and CDR2 SASEGT. Deletions cut 0 bases from V and 0 bases from J, with 9 bases between. The CDR3 is made up of 16 amino acids. CDR3 in amino acids: CASSEAVGASGNTIYF. CDR3 sequence (DNA): TGTGCCAGCAGTGAAGCGGTCGGTGCCTCTGGAAACACCATATATTTT.

CDR3 amino acids: CASVAGGRIETQYF. The CDR3, as DNA: TGTGCCAGCGTCGCAGGGGGCCGGATTGAGACCCAGTACTTC. The V gene is TRBV7-9, the J gene TRBJ2-5, with 8 bases fitting TRBD1. CDR1 and CDR2 (germline): SEHNR, FQNEAQ (reference sequence). The CDR3 has 14 residues. J gave up 5 bases and V 8 bases, and 10 bases lay outside the gene matches.

The genes are TRBV15 and TRBJ2-7; 8 nucleotides agree with TRBD1. CDR1 is LNHNV and CDR2 is YYDKDF in the germline V gene (reference sequence). The CDR3 is made up of 15 amino acids. V gave up 4 bases and J gave up 2 bases; unmatched junction bases: 7. In nucleotides, the CDR3 is TGTGCCACCAGCACCGGACAGGGATTAGCCTACGAGCAGTACTTC. It is translated as CATSTGQGLAYEQYF.

V is TRBV4-1 and J is TRBJ1-5, with D unresolved. Per the germline V gene, CDR1 is MGHRA and CDR2 is YSYEKL. The CDR3 length is 15 residues. V lost 1 base to trimming and J lost 0 bases, with 7 bases between them. CDR3 sequence (DNA): TGCGCCAGCAGCCAAGGAGGGTATAGCAATCAGCCCCAGCATTTT. It yields the protein CASSQGGYSNQPQHF.

The chain recombines TRBV2 with TRBJ2-1; 8 positions match TRBD2. Trimming cost V 7 bases and J 8 bases; bases outside gene matches: 10. CDR3 length equals 14 residues. The germline V gene has CDR1 SNHLY and CDR2 FYNNEI. CDR3 in amino acids: CASNGGLVADEQFF. In DNA, the CDR3 is TGTGCCAGCAACGGGGGACTAGTCGCCGATGAGCAGTTCTTC.

The chain links TRBV5-4 to TRBJ1-2; 7 nucleotides match TRBD1. V gave up 4 bases and J gave up 3 bases; unmatched junction bases: 6. The CDR3 totals 14 residues. Germline lookup yields CDR1 SGHNT and CDR2 YYREEE (reference sequence). Written as DNA, the CDR3 is TGTGCCAGCAGCCAAAGCAGGGGGGACTATGGCTACACCTTC. Translation gives CASSQSRGDYGYTF.

CDR3 DNA: TGTGCCAGCAGCCCAAAGGGACAGCTTGGAAACACCATATATTTT. The encoded protein is CASSPKGQLGNTIYF. V is TRBV7-2 and J is TRBJ1-3; 7 bases match TRBD1. V gave up 5 bases and J gave up 3 bases; unmatched junction bases: 7. The CDR3 is 15 residues long. Per the germline V gene, CDR1 is SGHTA and CDR2 is FQGNSA.

The chain links TRBV7-8 to TRBJ1-5; the match to TRBD1 covers 7 bases. The CDR3 length is 15 residues. V dropped 4 bases and J dropped 1; count of bases not matched to a gene: 4. Germline values: CDR1 SGHVS, CDR2 FQNEAQ. The CDR3 here is CASSSGQSSNQPQHF. The CDR3 DNA reads as TGTGCCAGCAGCTCGGGACAGTCCAGCAATCAGCCCCAGCATTTT.

The J gene is TRBJ1-2, the V gene TRBV7-8; 9 bases are shared with TRBD1. This CDR3 is 16 amino acids long. Germline values: CDR1 SGHVS, CDR2 FQNEAQ. With 1 base clipped from V and 4 bases from J, the junction kept 7 bases outside the gene matches. The chain's CDR3 is CASSLVDRGSLYGYTF. The CDR3 region has the DNA TGTGCCAGCAGCTTAGTCGACAGGGGGAGCCTCTATGGCTACACCTTC.

V is TRBV10-2 and J is TRBJ1-5; 7 bases line up with TRBD1. This CDR3 has 15 amino acids. Germline lookup yields CDR1 WSHSY and CDR2 SAAADI. J lost 7 bases, V lost 0 bases, and 6 bases had no gene match. CDR3 sequence reads: CASSESRDSGQPQHF. DNA of the CDR3: TGCGCCAGCAGTGAGTCGAGGGACAGTGGGCAGCCCCAGCATTTT.

V usage is TRBV7-2 and J usage is TRBJ1-6; D not resolved. CDR1 and CDR2 (germline): SGHTA, FQGNSA. With 2 bases removed from V and 0 bases from J, the gap between germline ends came to 8 bases. The CDR3 contains 16 residues. The CDR3 is CASSLTESSYNSPLHF. The CDR3 DNA is TGTGCCAGCAGCTTAACCGAGAGCTCCTATAATTCACCCCTCCACTTT.

This clone was observed once. The chain uses TRBV7-2 and TRBJ2-7; a weak D match, TRBD2 (7 bases). Trimming pared 0 bases from V and 5 bases from J, leaving 11 bases between. CDR1 and CDR2 from the germline V gene are SGHTA and FQGNSA. The CDR3 contains 14 residues. Written as DNA, the CDR3 is TGTGCCAGCAGCTTAGCGGGGGGGCTCCACGAGCAGTACTTC. Amino acid sequence: CASSLAGGLHEQYF.

V is TRBV4-1 and J is TRBJ2-7; D may be TRBD2 (6 bases). From germline, CDR1 is MGHRA and CDR2 YSYEKL. Trimming stripped 7 bases from V and 1 base from J, with 14 bases between. This CDR3 is 14 amino acids long. The CDR3 bases are TGCGCCAGCAAGAGTCAGGAGGGGTCCTACGAGCAGTACTTC. It specifies CASKSQEGSYEQYF.

This chain uses TRBV6-5 with TRBJ2-7, with 7 bases matching TRBD1. This CDR3 has 14 amino acids. J lost 1 base, V lost 5 bases, and 5 bases had no gene match. Germline loops: CDR1 MNHEY, CDR2 SVGAGI. The CDR3 loop is CASSNGTDSYEQYF. The CDR3 nucleotides read TGTGCCAGCAGTAACGGGACAGATTCCTACGAGCAGTACTTC.

The V and J genes are TRBV4-1 and TRBJ2-4; the D gene is possibly TRBD2 (6 bases). The germline V gene encodes CDR1 MGHRA and CDR2 YSYEKL. This CDR3 is 19 amino acids long. V lost 0 bases, J lost 1 base, and 19 bases lay in between. The CDR3 sequence is CASSQDPPGLRRAKNIQYF. CDR3 coding DNA: TGCGCCAGCAGCCAAGATCCACCGGGACTCCGGAGGGCCAAAAACATTCAGTACTTC.

The rearrangement joins TRBV7-2 to TRBJ2-2; TRBD2 matches 8 bases. With 0 bases clipped from V and 3 bases from J, the junction kept 6 bases outside the gene matches. CDR1 is SGHTA, CDR2 FQGNSA, per germline. The CDR3 has 17 amino acids. For the CDR3, the DNA is TGTGCCAGCAGCTTAGCGCGGGGGGAGCCGGACACCGGGGAGCTGTTTTTT. It specifies CASSLARGEPDTGELFF.

The rearrangement joins TRBV28 to TRBJ1-2; no firm D call. The CDR3 sequence is 17 residues long. V lost 7 bases to trimming and J lost 0 bases, with 21 bases between them. The germline CDR1 and CDR2 sequences are MDHEN and SYDVKM. The CDR3 spells CASTGTRSHPSNYGYTF. In DNA, the CDR3 is TGTGCCAGCACCGGAACCAGGTCCCATCCTTCTAACTATGGCTACACCTTC.

There are a few counts of this clone. The chain has TRBV15 and TRBJ2-5; 11 bases map to TRBD2. V shed 3 bases, J shed 3 bases, and the junction held 6 bases outside the gene matches. CDR1 and CDR2 from the germline V gene are LNHNV and YYDKDF (reference sequence). The CDR3 is 16 residues long. CDR3 amino acids: CATSSLAGGPKETQYF. The CDR3 DNA follows: TGTGCCACCAGCAGCCTAGCGGGGGGACCGAAAGAGACCCAGTACTTC.

The chain is built from TRBV7-2 and TRBJ2-7; 10 bases agree with TRBD1. The junction had 7 bases not matched to a gene; V was cut back by 5 bases and J by 3 bases. The germline V gene has CDR1 SGHTA and CDR2 FQGNSA. The CDR3 covers 15 residues. CDR3 DNA sequence: TGTGCCAGCAGCACCGGGACAGGGGTTTTCTACGAGCAGTACTTC. Its protein product is CASSTGTGVFYEQYF.

The rearrangement uses TRBV4-3 and TRBJ1-4, with D tentatively TRBD1 (5 bases). The V and J ends lost 4 bases and 7 bases respectively, with 10 bases between them. Germline V gene data show CDR1 as LGHNA and CDR2 as YSLEER. The CDR3 has 13 residues. Here the CDR3 reads CASSLTDSEKLFF. CDR3 DNA sequence: TGCGCCAGCAGCCTCACCGACAGTGAAAAACTGTTTTTT.

The chain has TRBV4-3 and TRBJ2-3; D gene unclear. The V and J ends lost 0 bases and 1 base respectively, with 14 bases between them. This CDR3 is 17 amino acids long. Germline V CDR1 and CDR2: LGHNA, YSLEER. The CDR3 sequence is CASSQDPHLMGTDTQYF. In DNA, the CDR3 is TGCGCCAGCAGCCAAGATCCTCACTTAATGGGCACAGATACGCAGTATTTT.

The chain carries TRBV7-9 and TRBJ1-1; 7 bases match TRBD1. CDR3 length: 15 residues. After removal of 4 bases from V and 1 base from J, the junction contained 6 bases not matched to a gene. Germline V CDR1 and CDR2: SEHNR, FQNEAQ (reference sequence). The CDR3 DNA follows: TGTGCCAGCAGCTCCCCTGAGGGGGCGAACACTGAAGCTTTCTTT. Translating it yields CASSSPEGANTEAFF.